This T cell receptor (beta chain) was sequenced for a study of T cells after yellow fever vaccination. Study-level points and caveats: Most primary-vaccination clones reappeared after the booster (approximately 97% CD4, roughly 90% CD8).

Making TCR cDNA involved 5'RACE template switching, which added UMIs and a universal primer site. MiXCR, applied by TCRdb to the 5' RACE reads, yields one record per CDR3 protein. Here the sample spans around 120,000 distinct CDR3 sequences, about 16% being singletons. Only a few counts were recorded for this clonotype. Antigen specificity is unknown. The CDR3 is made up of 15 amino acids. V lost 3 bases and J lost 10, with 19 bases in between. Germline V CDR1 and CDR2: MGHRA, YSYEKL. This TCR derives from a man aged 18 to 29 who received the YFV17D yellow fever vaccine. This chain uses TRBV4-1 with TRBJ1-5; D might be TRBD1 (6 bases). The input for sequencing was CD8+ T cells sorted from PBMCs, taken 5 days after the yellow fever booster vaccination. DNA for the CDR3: TGCGCCAGCAGCCAGGAGAGGTCGGCGACAGGACCCCAGCATTTT. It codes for CASSQERSATGPQHF.